The text below deals with one T cell receptor beta chain. This receptor's antigen is unknown. Base qualities are missing; no much larger clone stands one base away. This sample is drawn from a study of cytomegalovirus exposure and HLA in healthy donors (dated by TCRdb to 2016 to 2017). A note on the overall study: According to an earlier analysis of 587 of the donors, some 180 million T cells yielded 90 million to 140 million unique TCR beta sequences and roughly 280 Gb of sequence data. Approximately 300 gigabases of sequencing data and around 88 million unique TCR sequences made up an early release that covered around 640 HLA-typed donors. The genetic ancestry cluster associated with self-reported Caucasian donors included around 76% of the approximately 410 genotyped donors. The study aimed to test whether signatures of past pathogen exposure could be identified by cataloging public T cell receptors. The study used immunosequencing to profile the T cell repertoires of approximately 630 subjects and linked those repertoires to cytomegalovirus serostatus. Besides the first cohort of hundreds of subjects, a separate validation cohort made up of 120 different subjects was used. To predict cytomegalovirus infection status, the study brought together high-throughput TCR immunosequencing, statistical association of individual TCRs with disease status, and machine learning. A later analysis re-analyzed previously published TCR beta repertoires from 500 to 700 donors and added high-resolution HLA genotyping to study TCR occurrence patterns. Rather than drawing on any new phenotypic data, the later analysis identified candidate immune exposures from TCR beta sequences and the way those sequences occurred across donors. An earlier analysis of some 500 of the donors applied high-throughput TCR beta sequencing to assess whether each TCR beta V gene segment acted as functional or pseudogenic. Donor age, sex, ethnicity and CMV serostatus were collected together with the repertoire data. A later genetic analysis used genome-wide SNP genotypes for about 60% of the 666 donors, treating that subset as a discovery cohort. All discovery cohort repertoires had been generated using a single sequencing platform. Both class I and class II loci were covered by HLA typing, at four-digit resolution. Typing coverage varied by locus: roughly 620-640 donors for A, B, C, DRB1 and DQB1; approximately 500 for DQA1; some 610 for DPA1; 450 to 480 for DPB1. Because of strong linkage in the cohort, roughly five DR-DQ haplotypes were treated as single units for association and clustering. Across 398 genotyped donors of the cohort, an average of approximately 240,000 unique TCR beta nucleotide sequences per donor were sequenced, and approximately 19% of those sequences were non-productive.

General study outcomes and caveats: The classifier was reported to diagnose cytomegalovirus status with high specificity and sensitivity in both the original and validation cohorts. Only TCR beta chains were sequenced in this cohort, and the absence of alpha or paired-chain data limited detectable features. Because HLA typing was unavailable for some donors at each locus, only the typed subset was used in association tests. In a later analysis, most CMV-associated TCR beta chains were found to appear HLA-restricted, with HLA associations seemingly driven largely by CMV exposure. In a later genetic analysis, a missense DCLRE1C variant was associated with V-gene and J-gene trimming of TCR beta chains, and the association was replicated in an independent cohort. In a later genetic analysis, fewer N-insertions in productive TCRs were reported among donors in an Asian-associated ancestry cluster than the approximately 630-donor mean. The 87-base-pair reads could not distinguish some IMGT-functional V segments, including TRBV6-2 and TRBV6-3, so those segments were excluded. Because counts were too low, roughly 16 rarely observed V segments, including chromosome 9 orphons, were left out of the earlier analysis of some 640 of the donors. A later analysis associated about 17,000 TCR beta sequences with specific HLA alleles at a false discovery rate of 0.05. While some public TCRs were present in many individuals, most TCR sequences turned up only very rarely across donors. A few of the identified cytomegalovirus-associated TCR beta chains were confirmed in vitro to be specific for cytomegalovirus antigens. In a later analysis, HLA-associated TCR beta chains showed more clonal expansion and lower generation probabilities than non-associated chains that were equally common. The authors suggested that the approach could potentially be generalized to other disease states and immunological phenotypes. CMV serostatus was the only immune exposure information available for the cohort. A total of 150 to 200 TCR beta chains were listed by the study as associated with cytomegalovirus. A further reported finding was that TCR beta sequences accurately predicted the HLA-A and HLA-B alleles for most subjects in the first cohort. Correlated functional status among segregating V segments might reflect linkage disequilibrium, but an unknown experimental factor could not be ruled out. When HLA alleles, especially DR and DQ, strongly co-occurred, TCR associations were difficult to assign to individual alleles. In an earlier analysis of 587 of the donors, most TCR beta V segments were observed in productive rearrangements about 90% or about 30% of the time, broadly matching IMGT annotations. The presence/absence analyses assumed that sequencing depth was roughly uniform across donors, and that assumption may not be true. According to a later analysis, parvovirus B19, influenza, CMV and Epstein-Barr virus appeared linked to several top co-occurrence clusters. A later analysis found that TCR association rates varied across HLA loci, with DRB1 alleles showing the most associated TCRs and HLA-C alleles the fewest. A cluster of highly shared sequence variants was judged likely to represent a technical artifact of the sequencing pipeline.

V lost 4 bases and J lost 5 bases, and the count of bases not matched to a germline gene is 7. Spanning cysteine to phenylalanine, the CDR3 consists of 16 amino acids. Only the CDR3 part of the read is kept: 48 bases, read in frame from the first base. The germline V gene yields SGDLS for CDR1 and YYNGEE for CDR2. Receptor amplification or capture employed the immunoSEQ multiplex PCR assay. A mixture of 60 forward primers for TCR Vbeta segments and 13 reverse primers for TCR Jbeta segments was used in the multiplex PCR. A multiplex PCR assay on genomic DNA amplified the CDR3 region of rearranged TCR beta genes. The Illumina HiSeq System was used to sequence the amplified TCR beta libraries as 87-base-pair reads. On the authors' methods: Across the roughly 600 repertoires, a later analysis counted 75 million to 90 million unique TCR beta chains, roughly 11 million of which were shared by at least two donors. Raw reads were error-corrected and collapsed into unique sequences with a nearest-neighbor algorithm that merged closely related sequences to remove PCR and sequencing errors. V, D and J gene segments were assigned by aligning CDR3 sequences to IMGT reference sequences. For a sequence to be retained, at least a six-nucleotide match to both a V gene segment and a J gene segment was required. A rearrangement was called productive if the CDR3 had no stop codons and remained in frame with V and J, and every other rearrangement was called non-productive. CDR3 was defined according to IMGT convention as the region running from the second conserved V-encoded cysteine to the conserved J-encoded phenylalanine. In an earlier analysis of around 640 of the donors, sequences lacking an unambiguous match to a single V gene segment were excluded. An earlier analysis of about 590 of the donors classified V segments as functional when productive rearrangements were above 56.7% and as segregating when the standard deviation between donors was above 5%. To diagnose cytomegalovirus status from the catalog of TCR beta chain sequences, a statistical classification framework was built. In a later analysis, TCR nucleotide sequences were compared against IMGT/GENE-DB human TR gene sequences so that V and J genes could be assigned. The TCRdist pipeline was used in a later analysis to assign CDR3 sequences and most-parsimonious VDJ recombination scenarios. In a later analysis, every TCR beta chain was defined by the combination of its CDR3 amino acid sequence and its V-gene family, and reads without a unique V-gene family were dropped. To address suspected cross-contamination and a sequencing artifact, a later analysis removed around 590 highly shared, low-generation-probability nucleotide sequences. In a later analysis, a clonal expansion index for each public chain was calculated from normalized within-repertoire ranks of inferred template counts. A later analysis computed generation probabilities with a VDJ recombination model fitted to out-of-frame rearrangements, and checked the results against IGoR. In a later analysis, TCR-TCR, TCR-HLA and TCR-CMV co-occurrence was scored with hypergeometric tests, and a repertoire-size bias correction was applied to TCR pairs. A later analysis estimated false discovery rates by permuting HLA or CMV assignments 20 times. In a later analysis, co-occurring TCRs were grouped using DBSCAN, with TCRdist sequence similarity added in when clustering inside HLA-allele-positive subsets. Co-occurrence clustering excluded repertoires with fewer than 30,000 or more than 120,000 public chains, plus five with anomalous nucleotide sharing. Imported from immuneACCESS, the table was reduced by TCRdb to in-frame sequences with V and J called. These copies leave out some clones; in studies compared against another copy, an unresolved V gene accounts for under half, and the cause of the remainder is not known. The D gene and trimming were derived from the DNA, and the V and J assignments and clone size from that table. This sample lists some 160,000 clones; about four fifths were detected once. The top ten constitute approximately 0.55% of the sample.

The cohort consisted of 650 to 850 healthy bone marrow donors. At the time of sampling, all cohort members were nominally healthy, though unrecorded immune exposures were likely present. The donor was CMV seronegative and was included in the group of under 450 seronegative cohort members. A peripheral blood sample was collected from each donor, and TCR beta sequencing was performed on peripheral blood mononuclear cells. The Qiagen DNeasy Blood Extraction Kit was used to extract genomic DNA from the blood cell samples. The material sequenced was PBMCs. This clonotype was obtained from a woman in her 50s in good health and CMV-seronegative. Recombination joined TRBV9 with TRBJ2-5; 14 nucleotides in the junction match TRBD2. The DNA is as follows: TGTGCCAGCAGCAAGGGACTAGCGGGAGAAGTTGAGACCCAGTACTTC. The resulting protein is CASSKGLAGEVETQYF.